This TCR beta chain was sequenced for a study of T cell responses to AZD1222 COVID-19 vaccine. Trimming cost V 0 bases and J 9 bases, with 18 bases left between them. Germline CDR1 and CDR2: MNHEY and SVGAGI. The CDR3 is 15 residues long. Assay used: immunoSEQ multiplex PCR; TCRdb lists only in-frame clones, some missing. The sample lists about 95,000 clones, around nine tenths seen once, with roughly 4% in the top ten. This receptor was obtained from an adult in good health. The sequenced sample was peripheral blood, obtained on day 0 of AZD1222 vaccination. The chain combines TRBV6-5 with TRBJ2-7; the D gene could be TRBD1 or TRBD2 (6 bases each). The CDR3, as DNA: TGTGCCAGCAGTTACTCGGAGGGCAGGGGCGCTGGGCAGTACTTC. Its protein is CASSYSEGRGAGQYF.